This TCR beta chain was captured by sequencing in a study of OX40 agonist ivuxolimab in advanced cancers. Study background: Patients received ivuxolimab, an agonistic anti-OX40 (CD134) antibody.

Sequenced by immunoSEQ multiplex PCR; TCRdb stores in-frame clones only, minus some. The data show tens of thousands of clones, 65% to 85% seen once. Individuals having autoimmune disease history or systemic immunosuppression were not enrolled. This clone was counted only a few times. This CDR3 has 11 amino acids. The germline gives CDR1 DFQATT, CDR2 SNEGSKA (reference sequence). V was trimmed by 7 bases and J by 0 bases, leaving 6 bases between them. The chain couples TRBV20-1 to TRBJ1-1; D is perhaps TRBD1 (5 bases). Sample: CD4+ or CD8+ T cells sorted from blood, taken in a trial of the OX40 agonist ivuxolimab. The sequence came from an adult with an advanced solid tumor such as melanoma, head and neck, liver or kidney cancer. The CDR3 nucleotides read TGCAGTGGAGGGGTGAACACTGAAGCTTTCTTT. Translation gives CSGGVNTEAFF.